This TCR beta chain was identified in a study of cytomegalovirus exposure and HLA in healthy donors (dated by TCRdb to 2015 to 2018). About the investigation overall: An earlier analysis of some 550 of the donors reported 276 Gb of sequence data and about 100 million unique TCR beta sequences from 150 million to 200 million T cells. An early release that covered around 590 HLA-typed donors contained 250 to 350 gigabases of sequencing data and 65 million to 100 million unique TCR sequences. Among the roughly 390 genotyped donors, 75% to 90% belonged to the genetic ancestry cluster associated with self-reported Caucasian donors. The aim of the study was to test whether cataloging public T cell receptors could identify signatures of past pathogen exposure. The study used immunosequencing to profile the T cell repertoires of approximately 630 subjects and linked those repertoires to cytomegalovirus serostatus. In addition to the first cohort of 650 to 750 subjects, a separate validation cohort of approximately 110 different subjects was used. The study combined high-throughput TCR immunosequencing, statistical association of individual TCRs with disease status, and machine learning to predict cytomegalovirus infection status. To study patterns of TCR occurrence, a later analysis re-analyzed previously published TCR beta repertoires from around 700 donors and added high-resolution HLA genotyping. The later analysis used no new phenotypic data to find candidate immune exposures, relying instead on TCR beta sequences and their occurrence across donors. An earlier analysis of around 640 of the donors used high-throughput TCR beta sequencing to judge whether each TCR beta V gene segment behaved as functional or pseudogenic. Alongside the repertoire data, information on donor age, sex, ethnicity and CMV serostatus was compiled. A later genetic analysis used genome-wide SNP genotypes for about 65% of the 666 donors, treating that subset as a discovery cohort. Every repertoire in the discovery cohort had been generated on one and the same sequencing platform. Class I and class II HLA loci were covered by the typing at four-digit resolution. The number of donors typed differed by locus, with roughly 629-640 for A, B, C, DRB1 and DQB1, around 560 for DQA1, about 610 for DPA1, and around 460 for DPB1. A few DR-DQ haplotypes were handled as single units for association and clustering because linkage in the cohort was strong. Across about 370 genotyped donors of the cohort, an average of about 220,000 unique TCR beta nucleotide sequences per donor were sequenced, and around 19% of those sequences were non-productive. What the authors observed across the whole study: Sequencing depth was assumed to be roughly uniform across donors in the presence/absence analyses, though that assumption may not hold. While some public TCRs were present in many individuals, most TCR sequences turned up only very rarely across donors. A group of highly shared sequence variants was considered likely to be a technical artifact of the sequencing pipeline. A later genetic analysis associated a missense DCLRE1C variant with V-gene and J-gene trimming of TCR beta chains, and an independent cohort replicated the association. Compared with equally common non-associated chains, HLA-associated TCR beta chains in a later analysis were more clonally expanded and had lower generation probabilities. The only immune exposure information available for the cohort was CMV serostatus. Because the 87-base-pair reads could not distinguish some IMGT-functional V segments, including TRBV6-2 and TRBV6-3, those segments were excluded. According to a later genetic analysis, donors in an Asian-associated ancestry cluster had fewer N-insertions in productive TCRs than the approximately 630-donor mean. In a later analysis, TCR association rates were found to vary across HLA loci, with the most associated TCRs seen for DRB1 alleles and the fewest for HLA-C alleles. At a false discovery rate of 0.05, a later analysis linked around 15,000 TCR beta sequences to specific HLA alleles. A further reported finding was that TCR beta sequences accurately predicted the HLA-A and HLA-B alleles for most subjects in the first cohort. The classifier was reported to diagnose cytomegalovirus status with high specificity and sensitivity in both the original cohort and the validation cohort. Several of the top co-occurrence clusters appeared to be linked to parvovirus B19, influenza, CMV and Epstein-Barr virus, according to a later analysis. The authors suggested that the approach could potentially be extended to other disease states and immunological phenotypes. Correlated functional status among segregating V segments might reflect linkage disequilibrium, but an unknown experimental factor could not be ruled out. Only TCR beta chains were sequenced in this cohort, and the absence of alpha or paired-chain data limited detectable features. When HLA alleles, especially DR and DQ, strongly co-occurred, TCR associations were difficult to assign to individual alleles. Because some donors lacked HLA typing at each locus, the association tests relied only on the typed subset. The study gave a list of under 200 TCR beta chains associated with cytomegalovirus. Most CMV-associated TCR beta chains appeared to be HLA-restricted in a later analysis, and the HLA associations seemed to be driven largely by CMV exposure. In vitro tests confirmed that a few of the cytomegalovirus-associated TCR beta chains recognize cytomegalovirus antigens. An earlier analysis of approximately 500 of the donors showed that most TCR beta V segments appeared in productive rearrangements either about 90% or about 30% of the time, which broadly matched IMGT annotations. About 17 rarely observed V segments, including chromosome 9 orphons, were excluded from the earlier analysis of some 590 of the donors because counts were too low.

In total, approximately 690 healthy bone marrow donors made up the cohort. At the time of sampling, all cohort members were nominally healthy, though unrecorded immune exposures were likely present. The donor tested CMV seronegative, placing the donor among the 350 to 400 seronegative members of the cohort. A peripheral blood sample was provided by each donor, and peripheral blood mononuclear cells were used for TCR beta sequencing. The Qiagen DNeasy Blood Extraction Kit was used to extract genomic DNA from the blood cell samples. Library generation was performed with the immunoSEQ multiplex PCR assay. For the multiplex PCR, a mixture combining 60 forward primers for TCR Vbeta segments and 13 reverse primers for TCR Jbeta segments was used. A multiplex PCR assay on genomic DNA amplified the CDR3 region of rearranged TCR beta genes. Amplified TCR beta libraries were sequenced as 87-base-pair reads on the Illumina HiSeq System. The paper's processing steps were these. In a later analysis, tens of millions of unique TCR beta chains were counted across the 666 repertoires, and about 10 million of these chains were shared by at least two donors. Raw reads were error-corrected and collapsed into unique sequences by a nearest-neighbor algorithm in which closely related sequences were merged to remove PCR and sequencing errors. To assign V, D and J gene segments, CDR3 sequences were aligned to IMGT reference sequences. For a sequence to be retained, a match of at least six nucleotides to both a V gene segment and a J gene segment was required. Rearrangements were called productive when the CDR3 lacked stop codons and stayed in frame with V and J; all others were non-productive. Following IMGT convention, CDR3 was defined as the stretch from the second conserved V-encoded cysteine to the conserved J-encoded phenylalanine. The earlier analysis of 500 to 650 of the donors excluded any sequence lacking an unambiguous match to a single V gene segment. An earlier analysis of about 600 of the donors called V segments functional above 56.7% productive rearrangements and segregating when the between-donor standard deviation exceeded 5%. A statistical classification framework was developed to diagnose cytomegalovirus status using the catalog of TCR beta chain sequences. A later analysis assigned V and J genes by comparing TCR nucleotide sequences with IMGT/GENE-DB human TR gene sequences. Using the TCRdist pipeline, a later analysis assigned CDR3 sequences along with most-parsimonious VDJ recombination scenarios. In a later analysis, every TCR beta chain was defined by the combination of its CDR3 amino acid sequence and its V-gene family, and reads without a unique V-gene family were dropped. As a way to deal with suspected cross-contamination and a sequencing artifact, a later analysis dropped 450 to 600 nucleotide sequences that were highly shared and had low generation probability. A later analysis calculated a clonal expansion index for each public chain from normalized within-repertoire ranks of inferred template counts. A later analysis computed generation probabilities with a VDJ recombination model fitted to out-of-frame rearrangements, and checked the results against IGoR. A later analysis scored TCR-TCR, TCR-HLA and TCR-CMV co-occurrence with hypergeometric tests, applying a repertoire-size bias correction to TCR pairs. A later analysis estimated false discovery rates by permuting HLA or CMV assignments 20 times. In a later analysis, co-occurring TCRs were grouped using DBSCAN, with TCRdist sequence similarity added in when clustering inside HLA-allele-positive subsets. Co-occurrence clustering excluded repertoires with fewer than 30,000 or more than 120,000 public chains, plus five with anomalous nucleotide sharing. What TCRdb holds here is the immuneACCESS table cut down to in-frame rearrangements. Part of the clones is not present; checked against another copy, under half of the missing clones reflect an unresolved V gene, and the others are unexplained. V and J calls and clone size are those listed in that table; D and trimming were worked out from the DNA. The table for this sample records 200,000 or so clones. Around 0.7% of the sample comes from the top ten.

On this clone itself: Its target antigen remains unknown.

The CDR3 measures 14 amino acids from cysteine to phenylalanine. Only the CDR3 DNA is retained, 42 bases long and in frame from the first base. Reading the germline V gene gives CDR1 MNHEY and CDR2 SVGAGI. V loses 2 bases, J loses 2 bases, and the germline ends lie 7 bases apart. The clonotype was recovered from a boy younger than 18 in good health and CMV-seronegative. Recombination connected TRBV6-5 to TRBJ1-5, with the D gene not confidently named. The sample taken for sequencing was PBMCs. The CDR3 region has the sequence CASSYRRGNQPQHF. In nucleotide form, the sequence is TGTGCCAGCAGTTACCGGAGAGGCAATCAGCCCCAGCATTTT.